This TCR beta chain was observed in a study of blood T cell repertoires in COVID-19. Study in general: Donors in the United States, Italy and Spain gave samples during acute or convalescent COVID-19. From T cells, B-cell-depleted T cells, or PBMCs came the material, which was cDNA or gDNA.

Germline CDR1 reads LNHDA; CDR2 reads SQIVND (reference sequence). Trimming removed 3 bases from V and 7 bases from J, with 13 bases in between. This CDR3 is 13 amino acids long. The authors' processing: Quantification of nucleated cells was approximated via reference gene primer amplification. Produced via immunoSEQ multiplex PCR; TCRdb's table is partial and in-frame only. D and trimming come from the DNA, and the V and J calls and clone size come from that table. The sample holds 240,000 or so clones, about 86% seen once. The chain couples TRBV19 to TRBJ2-7, with D unresolved. This clonotype originated in a woman aged 80 or older with acute or convalescent COVID-19. The sequencing input was peripheral blood. The CDR3 sequence is CASSIEPRGEQYF. Here the CDR3 DNA reads TGTGCCAGTAGTATCGAGCCCCGAGGAGAGCAGTACTTC.